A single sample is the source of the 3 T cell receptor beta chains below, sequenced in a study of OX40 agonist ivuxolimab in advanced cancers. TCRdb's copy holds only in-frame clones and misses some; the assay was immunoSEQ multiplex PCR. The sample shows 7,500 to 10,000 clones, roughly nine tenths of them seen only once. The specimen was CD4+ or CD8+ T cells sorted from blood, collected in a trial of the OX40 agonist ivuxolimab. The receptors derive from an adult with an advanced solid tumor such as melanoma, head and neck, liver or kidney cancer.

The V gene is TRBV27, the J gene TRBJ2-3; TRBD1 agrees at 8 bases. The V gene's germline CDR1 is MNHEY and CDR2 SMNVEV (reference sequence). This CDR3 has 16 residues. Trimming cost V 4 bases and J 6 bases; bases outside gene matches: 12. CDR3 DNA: TGTGCCAGCAGTTCTGCCAGGACAGGGAGGAGGGATACGCAGTATTTT. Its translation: CASSSARTGRRDTQYF.

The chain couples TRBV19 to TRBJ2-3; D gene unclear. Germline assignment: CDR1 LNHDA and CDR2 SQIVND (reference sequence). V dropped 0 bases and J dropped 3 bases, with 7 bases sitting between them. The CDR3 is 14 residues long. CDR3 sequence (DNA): TGTGCCAGTAGTATAGATCTGGAGACAGATACGCAGTATTTT. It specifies CASSIDLETDTQYF.

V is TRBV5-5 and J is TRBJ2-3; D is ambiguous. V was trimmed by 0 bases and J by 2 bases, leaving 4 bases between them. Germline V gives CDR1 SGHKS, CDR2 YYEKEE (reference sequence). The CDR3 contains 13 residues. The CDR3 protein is CASSLVHTDTQYF. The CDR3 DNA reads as TGTGCCAGCAGCTTGGTGCACACAGATACGCAGTATTTT.